This T cell receptor (beta chain) stems from a study of blood T cell repertoires in COVID-19. Study at large: The analysed material was cDNA or gDNA that came from T cells, B-cell-depleted T cells, or PBMCs.

Seattle cases were enrolled at active infection and followed longitudinally. The CDR3 runs to 15 residues. Trimming took 7 bases from V and 0 from J, leaving 15 bases between them. Germline V gene lookup returns CDR1 SNHLY and CDR2 FYNNEI. Measured with immunoSEQ multiplex PCR; TCRdb has only the in-frame clones, and not every one. Of around 50,000 clones detected, more than 85% appear once; the ten largest clones hold approximately 1%. Sequencing was performed on peripheral blood. This chain connects TRBV2 to TRBJ1-2; D is unresolved. The source of this sequence is a man aged 60-69 years with COVID-19, enrolled during active disease. In DNA form, the CDR3 reads TGTGCCAGCAATTTGGATTCCGGAGCTAACTATGGCTACACCTTC. It specifies CASNLDSGANYGYTF.